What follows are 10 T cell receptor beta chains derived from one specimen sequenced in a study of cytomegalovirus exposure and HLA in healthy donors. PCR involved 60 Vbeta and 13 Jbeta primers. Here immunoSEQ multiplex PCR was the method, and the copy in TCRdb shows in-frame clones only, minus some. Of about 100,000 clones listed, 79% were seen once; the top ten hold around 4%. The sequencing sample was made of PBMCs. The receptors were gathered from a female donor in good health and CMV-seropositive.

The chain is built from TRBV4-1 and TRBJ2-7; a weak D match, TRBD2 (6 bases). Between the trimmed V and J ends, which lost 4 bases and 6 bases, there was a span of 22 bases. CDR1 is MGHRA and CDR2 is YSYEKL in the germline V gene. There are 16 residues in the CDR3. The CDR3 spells CASSLPASRGGGEQYF. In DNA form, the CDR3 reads TGCGCCAGCAGCCTACCGGCCTCGCGGGGAGGAGGCGAGCAGTACTTC.

The CDR3: CASSLVIGTGALYEQYF. CDR3 coding DNA: TGTGCCAGCAGCTTAGTCATAGGGACAGGGGCCCTCTACGAGCAGTACTTC. J is TRBJ2-7 and V is TRBV7-6; 10 bases line up with TRBD1. The CDR3 runs to 17 residues. V dropped 1 base and J dropped 3; count of bases not matched to a gene: 9. Per germline, CDR1 SGHVS and CDR2 FNYEAQ.

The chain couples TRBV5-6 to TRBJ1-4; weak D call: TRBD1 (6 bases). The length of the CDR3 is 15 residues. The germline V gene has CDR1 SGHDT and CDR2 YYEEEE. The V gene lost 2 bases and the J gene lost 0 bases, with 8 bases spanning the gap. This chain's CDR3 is CASSFGQTTNEKLFF. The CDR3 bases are TGTGCCAGCAGCTTCGGACAGACAACTAATGAAAAACTGTTTTTT.

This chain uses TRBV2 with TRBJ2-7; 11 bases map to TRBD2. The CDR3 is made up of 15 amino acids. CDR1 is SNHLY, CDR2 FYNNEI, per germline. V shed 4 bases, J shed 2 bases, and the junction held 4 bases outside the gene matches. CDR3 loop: CASSAGTSGTYEQYF. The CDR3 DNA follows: TGTGCCAGCAGTGCCGGGACTAGCGGAACCTACGAGCAGTACTTC. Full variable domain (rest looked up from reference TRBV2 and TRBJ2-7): EPEVTQTPSHQVTQMGQEVILRCVPISNHLYFYWYRQILGQKVEFLVSFYNNEISEKSEIFDDQFSVERPDGSNFTLKIRSTKLEDSAMYFCASSAGTSGTYEQYFGPGTRLTVT.

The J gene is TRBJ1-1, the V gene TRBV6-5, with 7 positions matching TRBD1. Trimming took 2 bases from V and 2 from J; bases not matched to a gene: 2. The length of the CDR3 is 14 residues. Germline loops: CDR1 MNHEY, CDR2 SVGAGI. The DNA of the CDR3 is TGTGCCAGCAGTTACAAGGGGGCCAACACTGAAGCTTTCTTT. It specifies CASSYKGANTEAFF.

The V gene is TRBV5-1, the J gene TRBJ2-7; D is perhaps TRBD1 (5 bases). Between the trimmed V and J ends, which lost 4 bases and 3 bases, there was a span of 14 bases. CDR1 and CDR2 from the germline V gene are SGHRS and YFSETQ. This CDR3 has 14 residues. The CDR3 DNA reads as TGCGCCAGCAGCCCGACAGACCGATACTACGAGCAGTACTTC. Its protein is CASSPTDRYYEQYF.

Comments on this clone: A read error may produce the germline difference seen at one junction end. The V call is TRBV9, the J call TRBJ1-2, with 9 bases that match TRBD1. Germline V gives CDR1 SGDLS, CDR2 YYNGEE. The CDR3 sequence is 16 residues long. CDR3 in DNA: TGTGCCAGCAGCGTAGCTACAACAGGGGGCGACTATGGCCACACCTTC. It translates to CASSVATTGGDYGHTF.

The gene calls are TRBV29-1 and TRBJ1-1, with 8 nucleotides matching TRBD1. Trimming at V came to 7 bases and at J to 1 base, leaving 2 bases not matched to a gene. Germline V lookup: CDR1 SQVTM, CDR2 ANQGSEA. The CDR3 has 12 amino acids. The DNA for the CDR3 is TGCAGCGCTGGACAGGGGAACACTGAAGCTTTCTTT. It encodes CSAGQGNTEAFF.

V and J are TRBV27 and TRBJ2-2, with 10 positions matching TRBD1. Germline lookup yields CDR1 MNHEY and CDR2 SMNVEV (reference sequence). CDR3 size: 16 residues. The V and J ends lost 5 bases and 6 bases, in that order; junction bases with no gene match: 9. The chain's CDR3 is CASSRRDRGYPGELFF. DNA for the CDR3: TGTGCCAGCAGTCGAAGGGACAGGGGTTATCCCGGGGAGCTGTTTTTT.

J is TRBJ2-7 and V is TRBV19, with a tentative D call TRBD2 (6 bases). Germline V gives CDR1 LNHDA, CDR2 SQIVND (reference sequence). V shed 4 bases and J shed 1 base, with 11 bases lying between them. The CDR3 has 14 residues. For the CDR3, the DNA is TGTGCCAGTAGTAGCGGGGTCGGGTCCTACGAGCAGTACTTC. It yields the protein CASSSGVGSYEQYF.